This T cell receptor (beta chain) was captured in a study of shared clonotypes between healthy human individuals. As to this clone: The target antigen is unknown.

The study, taken as a whole, reports: Specimens sampled were limited to blood, with tissue repertoires likely differing. Around 5.3% of naive CD4 clonotypes were shared across four donors.

Assay used: immunoSEQ multiplex PCR; TCRdb lists only in-frame clones, some missing. The table has hundreds of thousands of clones, around 72% seen once. Recent acute infections and vaccinations were absent in the healthy HIV-negative adult donors. Germline lookup yields CDR1 SNHLY and CDR2 FYNNEI. CDR3 length: 14 residues. V was shortened by 11 bases and J by 5 bases, with 18 bases between the two germline ends. The sequencing sample was made of memory CD4+ T cells sorted from blood. Subset described: CD45RA-negative fraction. V usage is TRBV2 and J usage is TRBJ2-2; D unclear. The source is a young woman in good health. The CDR3 coding sequence is TGTGCCTCCCTAACCCTGACCACTACCGGGGAGCTGTTTTTT. It codes for CASLTLTTTGELFF. The full variable domain, completed using reference TRBV2 and TRBJ2-2, is EPEVTQTPSHQVTQMGQEVILRCVPISNHLYFYWYRQILGQKVEFLVSFYNNEISEKSEIFDDQFSVERPDGSNFTLKIRSTKLEDSAMYFCASLTLTTTGELFFGEGSRLTVL.